These 32 T cell receptor beta chains originate from one sample sequenced in a study of beta chain features in type 1 diabetes. The authors reverse transcribed all of the isolated RNA, so sequencing captured expressed TCRB transcripts. The data were produced by immunoSEQ multiplex PCR, yet TCRdb's version contains in-frame clones alone and is incomplete. The table lists nearly 250,000 clones, 11% to 15% of them singletons. Specimen: naive CD4+ T cells from blood. These receptors were obtained from a woman aged 40 to 55 in good health.

This clone has a handful of counts. V gene TRBV18 combines with J gene TRBJ2-7, with TRBD1 identical over 9 bases. The CDR3 runs 14 residues. J gave up 2 bases and V 3 bases, and 2 bases lay outside the gene matches. Per germline, CDR1 KGHSH and CDR2 LQKENI. CDR3 coding DNA: TGTGCCAGCTCACCGGACAGGGGTACCTACGAGCAGTACTTC. This translates into CASSPDRGTYEQYF.

The V and J genes are TRBV19 and TRBJ1-1, with D unresolved. The CDR3 spans 12 residues. Trimming shortened V by 7 bases and J by 3 bases, and 9 bases separated the two germline ends. CDR1 and CDR2 from the germline V gene are LNHDA and SQIVND (reference sequence). The CDR3 loop reads CASKRRDTEAFF. CDR3 DNA: TGTGCCAGTAAGAGGCGGGACACTGAAGCTTTCTTT.

In its sample, this clone was seen a few times. This chain connects TRBV9 to TRBJ1-1; 7 bases are shared with TRBD1. Losses at the gene ends were 0 bases for V and 4 bases for J; bases not matched to a gene: 6. Germline CDR1 reads SGDLS; CDR2 reads YYNGEE. The CDR3 extends over 15 amino acids. The CDR3: CASSVGSGTATEAFF. DNA for the CDR3: TGTGCCAGCAGCGTAGGGTCGGGGACAGCCACTGAAGCTTTCTTT.

J is TRBJ2-5 and V is TRBV18; perhaps TRBD2 as D (6 bases). The V gene's germline CDR1 is KGHSH and CDR2 LQKENI. Trimming cost V 3 bases and J 3 bases, with 11 bases left between them. This CDR3 comprises 14 residues. CDR3 bases: TGTGCCAGCTCACCCCCCGGGAGTGAAGAGACCCAGTACTTC. Translation gives CASSPPGSEETQYF.

The rearrangement links TRBV5-5 to TRBJ1-1; tentatively, D is TRBD1 (5 bases). Germline CDR1 reads SGHKS; CDR2 reads YYEKEE (reference sequence). Between the trimmed V and J ends, which lost 6 bases and 5 bases, there was a span of 11 bases. This CDR3 comprises 12 residues. The chain's CDR3 is CASTKRGTEAFF. CDR3 DNA: TGTGCCAGCACGAAAAGGGGTACTGAAGCTTTCTTT.

The chain uses TRBV4-2 and TRBJ2-2; 8 nucleotides agree with TRBD2. The CDR3 has 16 amino acids. The germline V gene encodes CDR1 LGHNA and CDR2 YNFKEQ. J was trimmed by 5 bases and V by 4 bases; bases with no gene match: 9. CDR3 DNA sequence: TGTGCCAGCAGCCTCGCCCTAGCGGGCGGGACCGGGGAGCTGTTTTTT. Translating it yields CASSLALAGGTGELFF.

This chain links TRBV9 with TRBJ2-2; tentatively, D is TRBD2 (6 bases). The CDR3 extends over 15 amino acids. The V gene's germline CDR1 is SGDLS and CDR2 YYNGEE. Deletions cut 2 bases from V and 0 bases from J, with 8 bases between. For the CDR3, the DNA is TGTGCCAGCAGCGTTACGGGGGCGAACACCGGGGAGCTGTTTTTT. Its protein product is CASSVTGANTGELFF.

This clone was picked up many times. This sequence joins TRBV14 and TRBJ2-3; D perhaps matches TRBD2 (5 bases). This CDR3 comprises 14 residues. V lost 1 base and J lost 14, with 19 bases in between. Per the germline V gene, CDR1 is SGHDN and CDR2 is FVKESK. CDR3: CASSQAGGAVMRYF. The CDR3 DNA follows: TGTGCCAGCAGCCAAGCGGGTGGAGCGGTAATGCGGTATTTT.

This clone was observed a handful of times. The chain combines TRBV20-1 with TRBJ2-5; possibly TRBD2 for D (5 bases). Germline V gene data show CDR1 as DFQATT and CDR2 as SNEGSKA (reference sequence). The CDR3 runs to 11 residues. V was trimmed by 7 bases and J by 5 bases, leaving 11 bases between them. The CDR3 loop is CSGGVAETQYF. CDR3 DNA sequence: TGCAGTGGAGGAGTAGCGGAGACCCAGTACTTC.

The chain joins TRBV6-1 to TRBJ1-1; 7 bases match TRBD1. The CDR3 is 15 amino acids. Germline trimming cut 5 bases from V and 11 bases from J; bases unmatched to any gene: 17. Germline CDR1 and CDR2: MNHNS and SASEGT. The CDR3, as DNA: TGTGCCAGCAGTAGCTCGACAGGGTGGGAGTATCGGGCTTTCTTT. Protein: CASSSSTGWEYRAFF.

The sample holds a few counts of this clone. The chain links TRBV5-1 to TRBJ2-2; D remains ambiguous. Trimming removed 2 bases from V and 0 bases from J, with 11 bases in between. The CDR3 spans 16 residues. Germline values: CDR1 SGHRS, CDR2 YFSETQ. CDR3 loop: CASSLPTTSNTGELFF. In nucleotides, the CDR3 is TGCGCCAGCAGCTTACCTACTACGTCGAACACCGGGGAGCTGTTTTTT.

This clone showed up just a few times. The gene calls are TRBV7-2 and TRBJ1-5, with 9 positions matching TRBD1. J was trimmed by 1 base and V by 5 bases; bases with no gene match: 9. Germline values: CDR1 SGHTA, CDR2 FQGNSA. The CDR3 totals 17 residues. CDR3 sequence reads: CASSRRDRVGSNQPQHF. The CDR3 bases are TGTGCCAGCAGCCGCCGGGACAGGGTCGGCAGCAATCAGCCCCAGCATTTT.

The chain recombines TRBV11-2 with TRBJ2-5, with 13 bases aligning to TRBD2. The length of the CDR3 is 16 residues. CDR1 is SGHAT and CDR2 is FQNNGV in the germline V gene. Losses at the gene ends were 5 bases for V and 2 bases for J; bases not matched to a gene: 5. The CDR3 is CASSQLAGGLQETQYF. In DNA, the CDR3 is TGTGCCAGCAGCCAACTAGCGGGGGGGCTTCAAGAGACCCAGTACTTC.

This clone has just a few counts. This chain links TRBV5-4 with TRBJ2-2, with 9 bases fitting TRBD1. Per germline, CDR1 SGHNT and CDR2 YYREEE (reference sequence). The V and J ends lost 3 bases and 5 bases, in that order; junction bases with no gene match: 5. The CDR3 loop spans 15 amino acids. The CDR3 spells CASSSTGGRTGELFF. DNA for the CDR3: TGTGCCAGCAGCTCGACAGGGGGGCGGACCGGGGAGCTGTTTTTT. Full variable domain (remainder filled in from reference TRBV5-4 and TRBJ2-2): ETGVTQSPTHLIKTRGQQVTLRCSSQSGHNTVSWYQQALGQGPQFIFQYYREEENGRGNFPPRFSGLQFPNYSSELNVNALELDDSALYLCASSSTGGRTGELFFGEGSRLTVL.

The chain employs TRBV10-2 and TRBJ2-2; D is uncertain. Trimming left V 10 bases short and J 0 bases short, with 9 bases between. The length of the CDR3 is 13 residues. Per germline, CDR1 WSHSY and CDR2 SAAADI. The CDR3: CATRQANTGELFF. CDR3 sequence (DNA): TGCGCCACAAGACAAGCGAACACCGGGGAGCTGTTTTTT.

V gene TRBV7-2 combines with J gene TRBJ1-6; D unresolved. Per the germline V gene, CDR1 is SGHTA and CDR2 is FQGNSA. Trimming took off 3 bases at V and 2 bases at J, with 8 bases between the two ends. The CDR3 length is 15 residues. CDR3 loop: CASSFVSPYNSPLHF. CDR3 DNA: TGTGCCAGCAGCTTTGTCTCCCCCTATAATTCACCCCTCCACTTT.

This clone was picked up a small number of times. CDR3 region: CASSHGADNPFEQYF. Here the CDR3 DNA reads TGTGCCAGCAGCCATGGGGCGGACAACCCCTTCGAGCAGTACTTC. The chain combines TRBV7-4 with TRBJ2-7; TRBD1 is a possible D gene (5 bases). V lost 5 bases, J lost 6 bases, and 20 bases lay in between. The CDR3 has 15 residues. Germline V gene lookup returns CDR1 SGHVT and CDR2 SQSDAQ.

V gene TRBV9 combines with J gene TRBJ2-5; TRBD2 matches 14 bases. The V and J ends lost 3 bases and 2 bases, in that order; junction bases with no gene match: 9. The CDR3 has 18 residues. Per the germline V gene, CDR1 is SGDLS and CDR2 is YYNGEE. The CDR3 DNA reads as TGTGCCAGCAGCGCCGACGGGACTAGCGGGGGAGCTCAAGAGACCCAGTACTTC. Its protein is CASSADGTSGGAQETQYF.

V usage is TRBV5-1 and J usage is TRBJ1-2; D is undetermined. With 0 bases removed from V and 1 base from J, the gap between germline ends came to 4 bases. Germline V gene lookup returns CDR1 SGHRS and CDR2 YFSETQ. There are 13 residues in the CDR3. This CDR3 is CASSLDSNYGYTF. The CDR3 DNA follows: TGCGCCAGCAGCTTGGACAGTAACTATGGCTACACCTTC.

This clone appeared a few times. CDR3 nucleotide sequence: TGCAGCGTTGCATTATCACAGGGGGGGACCGGGGAGCTGTTTTTT. Protein product: CSVALSQGGTGELFF. This rearrangement joins TRBV29-1 to TRBJ2-2; possibly TRBD1 for D (8 bases). V shed 4 bases and J shed 5 bases, with 17 bases lying between them. The CDR3 loop spans 15 amino acids. The germline CDR1 and CDR2 sequences are SQVTM and ANQGSEA.

The chain couples TRBV4-3 to TRBJ1-6; 7 bases are a match to TRBD1. With V trimmed by 2 bases and J by 9 bases, 7 bases remained unmatched. From germline, CDR1 is LGHNA and CDR2 YSLEER. The CDR3 spans 15 residues. CDR3 nucleotide sequence: TGCGCCAGCAGCCAACGACTACGACAGGGTTCACCCCTCCACTTT. Its protein is CASSQRLRQGSPLHF.

This clone was recorded a few times. The V gene is TRBV9, the J gene TRBJ2-2, with D hard to call. This CDR3 has 16 residues. In germline, CDR1 is SGDLS, CDR2 YYNGEE. V lost 0 bases, J lost 0 bases, and 9 bases lay in between. CDR3 nucleotide sequence: TGTGCCAGCAGCGTAGTAGTACTTCCGAACACCGGGGAGCTGTTTTTT. It translates to CASSVVVLPNTGELFF. Drawing the rest from reference TRBV9 and TRBJ2-2, the complete variable domain is DSGVTQTPKHLITATGQRVTLRCSPRSGDLSVYWYQQSLDQGLQFLIQYYNGEERAKGNILERFSAQQFPDLHSELNLSSLELGDSALYFCASSVVVLPNTGELFFGEGSRLTVL.

This chain connects TRBV7-9 to TRBJ2-7; 7 nucleotides match TRBD2. With 4 bases clipped from V and 0 bases from J, the junction kept 3 bases outside the gene matches. The CDR3 totals 14 residues. Germline values: CDR1 SEHNR, CDR2 FQNEAQ (reference sequence). The CDR3 DNA is TGTGCCAGCAGCTCTAGCGGCGCCTCCTACGAGCAGTACTTC. Residues: CASSSSGASYEQYF.

This clone came up a few times. The chain is built from TRBV6-5 and TRBJ1-2, with 8 positions matching TRBD1. CDR1 and CDR2 (germline): MNHEY, SVGAGI. The V and J ends lost 7 bases and 8 bases, in that order; junction bases with no gene match: 12. This CDR3 contains 14 residues. This chain's CDR3 is CASTTSDRETGYTF. DNA for the CDR3: TGTGCCAGCACCACATCGGACAGGGAGACCGGCTACACCTTC.

This chain joins TRBV11-2 and TRBJ2-5; tentative D call: TRBD1 (5 bases). The germline gives CDR1 SGHAT, CDR2 FQNNGV. The V end lost 1 base, the J end lost 4 bases, and 10 bases lay between the germline ends. The CDR3 runs to 14 residues. CDR3 nucleotide sequence: TGTGCCAGCAGCTTAGGTGGCAGGGTAGAGACCCAGTACTTC. It encodes CASSLGGRVETQYF.

V usage is TRBV5-1 and J usage is TRBJ2-1; D remains ambiguous. This CDR3 contains 11 residues. Germline CDR1 is SGHRS and CDR2 is YFSETQ. Trimming pared 6 bases from V and 7 bases from J, leaving 8 bases between. The CDR3 region is CASTLTNEQFF. The CDR3 DNA reads TGCGCCAGCACCCTAACTAATGAGCAGTTCTTC.

This clone turned up a few times. The chain is built from TRBV18 and TRBJ2-7; TRBD1 might be the D (6 bases). Germline CDR1 reads KGHSH; CDR2 reads LQKENI. Trimming removed 2 bases from V and 0 bases from J, with 17 bases in between. This CDR3 is 17 amino acids long. CDR3 in amino acids: CASSPTRPGTSSYEQYF. The CDR3 nucleotides are TGTGCCAGCTCACCAACAAGGCCCGGGACATCCTCCTACGAGCAGTACTTC.

The J gene is TRBJ2-1, the V gene TRBV5-4, with 10 bases fitting TRBD2. CDR3 size: 16 residues. Germline-derived CDR1 and CDR2 are SGHNT and YYREEE (reference sequence). Trimming took 0 bases from V and 8 from J; bases not matched to a gene: 8. CDR3: CASSLAPAGGPHEQFF. Here the CDR3 DNA reads TGTGCCAGCAGCTTGGCCCCAGCGGGGGGGCCCCATGAGCAGTTCTTC.

This clone appeared a few times. J is TRBJ2-3 and V is TRBV7-2; TRBD2 aligns across 8 bases. J gave up 3 bases and V 4 bases, and 12 bases lay outside the gene matches. CDR1 is SGHTA and CDR2 is FQGNSA in the germline V gene. The CDR3 is 17 residues long. The CDR3 region is CASSSRPGLERTDTQYF. CDR3 sequence (DNA): TGTGCCAGCAGCTCCAGACCGGGACTAGAGAGGACAGATACGCAGTATTTT.

In DNA, the CDR3 is TGTGCCAGCAGCGACAGACAGGGGGGGAATTCACCCCTCCACTTT. It translates to CASSDRQGGNSPLHF. The V gene is TRBV7-9, the J gene TRBJ1-6, with 9 bases aligning to TRBD1. Per germline, CDR1 SEHNR and CDR2 FQNEAQ (reference sequence). V lost 5 bases, J lost 7 bases, and 6 bases stayed unmatched. The CDR3 consists of 15 residues.

The J gene is TRBJ2-2, the V gene TRBV11-2; 7 positions agree with TRBD1. J lost 0 bases, V lost 2 bases, and 3 bases had no gene match. Germline CDR1 is SGHAT and CDR2 is FQNNGV. The CDR3 contains 16 residues. CDR3 in amino acids: CASSLRGQTNTGELFF. CDR3 DNA sequence: TGTGCCAGCAGCTTAAGGGGACAGACGAACACCGGGGAGCTGTTTTTT.

This clone was seen more than once but under ten times. The chain joins TRBV7-2 to TRBJ2-7, with unresolved D. CDR3 length: 14 amino acids. The V end lost 0 bases, the J end lost 5 bases, and 11 bases lay between the germline ends. CDR1 and CDR2 (germline): SGHTA, FQGNSA. The CDR3 DNA follows: TGTGCCAGCAGCTTAGCGGTTCAGGCCCACGAGCAGTACTTC. This encodes CASSLAVQAHEQYF.